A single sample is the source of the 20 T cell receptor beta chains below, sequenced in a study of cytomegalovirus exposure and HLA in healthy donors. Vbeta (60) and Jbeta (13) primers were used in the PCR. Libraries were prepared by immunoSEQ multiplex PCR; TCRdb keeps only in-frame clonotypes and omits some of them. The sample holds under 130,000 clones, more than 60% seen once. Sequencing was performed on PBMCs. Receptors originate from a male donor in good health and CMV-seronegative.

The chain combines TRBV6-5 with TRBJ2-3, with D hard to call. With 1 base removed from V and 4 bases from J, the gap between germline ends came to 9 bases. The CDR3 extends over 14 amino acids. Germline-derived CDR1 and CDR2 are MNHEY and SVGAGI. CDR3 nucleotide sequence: TGTGCCAGCAGTTACTTATCCGGAGCAGATACGCAGTATTTT. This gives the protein CASSYLSGADTQYF.

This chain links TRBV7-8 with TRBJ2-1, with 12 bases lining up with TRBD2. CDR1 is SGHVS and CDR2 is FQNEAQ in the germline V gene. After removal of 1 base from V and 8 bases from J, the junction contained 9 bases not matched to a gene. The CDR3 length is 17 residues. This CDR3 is CASSLEGLAGGFDEQFF. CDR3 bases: TGTGCCAGCAGCTTAGAAGGTCTAGCGGGAGGGTTTGATGAGCAGTTCTTC. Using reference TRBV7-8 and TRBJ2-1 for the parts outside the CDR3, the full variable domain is GAGVSQSPRYKVAKRGQDVALRCDPISGHVSLFWYQQALGQGPEFLTYFQNEAQLDKSGLPSDRFFAERPEGSVSTLKIQRTQQEDSAVYLCASSLEGLAGGFDEQFFGPGTRLTVL.

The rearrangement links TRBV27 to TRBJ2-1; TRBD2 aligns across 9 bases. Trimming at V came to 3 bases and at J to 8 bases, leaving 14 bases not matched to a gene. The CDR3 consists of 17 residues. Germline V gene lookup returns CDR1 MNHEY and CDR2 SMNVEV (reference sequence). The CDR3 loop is CASSFPPGAGGPYEQFF. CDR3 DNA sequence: TGTGCCAGCAGTTTCCCTCCAGGGGCGGGAGGGCCCTATGAGCAGTTCTTC.

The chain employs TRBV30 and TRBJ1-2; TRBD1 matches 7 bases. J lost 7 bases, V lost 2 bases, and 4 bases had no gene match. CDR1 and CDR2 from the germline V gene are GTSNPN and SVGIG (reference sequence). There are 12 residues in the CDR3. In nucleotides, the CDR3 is TGTGCCTGGAGTAGGGCAGGGGGTGGCTACACCTTC. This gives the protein CAWSRAGGGYTF.

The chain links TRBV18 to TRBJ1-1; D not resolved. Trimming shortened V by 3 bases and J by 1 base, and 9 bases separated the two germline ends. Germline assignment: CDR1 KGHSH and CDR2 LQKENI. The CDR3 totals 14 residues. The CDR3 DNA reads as TGTGCCAGCTCACCTCGACGGGAGAACACTGAAGCTTTCTTT. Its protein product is CASSPRRENTEAFF. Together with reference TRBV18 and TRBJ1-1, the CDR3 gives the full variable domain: NAGVMQNPRHLVRRRGQEARLRCSPMKGHSHVYWYRQLPEEGLKFMVYLQKENIIDESGMPKERFSAEFPKEGPSILRIQQVVRGDSAAYFCASSPRRENTEAFFGQGTRLTVV.

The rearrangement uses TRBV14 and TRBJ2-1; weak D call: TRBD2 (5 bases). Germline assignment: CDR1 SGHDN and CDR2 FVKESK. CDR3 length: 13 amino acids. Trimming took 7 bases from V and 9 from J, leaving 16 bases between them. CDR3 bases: TGTGCCAGCACTTCAAGGGCTGGAGGTGAGCAGTTCTTC. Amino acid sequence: CASTSRAGGEQFF.

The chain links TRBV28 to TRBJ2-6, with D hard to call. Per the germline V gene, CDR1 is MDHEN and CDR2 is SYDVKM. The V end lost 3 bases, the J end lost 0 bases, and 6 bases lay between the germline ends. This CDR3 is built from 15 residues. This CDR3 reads CASSLRLSGANVLTF. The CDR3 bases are TGTGCCAGCAGTTTGAGACTCTCTGGGGCCAACGTCCTGACTTTC.

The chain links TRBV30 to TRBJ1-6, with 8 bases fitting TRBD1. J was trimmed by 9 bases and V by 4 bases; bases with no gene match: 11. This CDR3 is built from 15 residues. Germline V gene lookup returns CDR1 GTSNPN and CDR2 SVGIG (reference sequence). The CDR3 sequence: CAWTAKYDRGSPLHF. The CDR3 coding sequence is TGTGCCTGGACCGCTAAGTATGACAGGGGTTCACCCCTCCACTTT.

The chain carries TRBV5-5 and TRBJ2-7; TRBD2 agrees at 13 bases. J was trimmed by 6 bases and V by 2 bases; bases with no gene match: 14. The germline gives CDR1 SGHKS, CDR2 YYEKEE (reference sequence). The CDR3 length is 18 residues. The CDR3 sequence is CASSFHRTSGSPGSEQYF. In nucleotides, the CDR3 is TGTGCCAGCAGCTTCCATAGGACTAGCGGGAGTCCTGGTTCCGAGCAGTACTTC.

The CDR3 nucleotides are TGTGCCATCCGTCAGGGGGGGAACACTGAAGCTTTCTTT. Its protein product is CAIRQGGNTEAFF. The V gene is TRBV10-3, the J gene TRBJ1-1; 7 nucleotides match TRBD1. The CDR3 runs to 13 residues. The germline V gene has CDR1 ENHRY and CDR2 SYGVKD. V shed 8 bases, J shed 1 base, and the junction held 4 bases outside the gene matches.

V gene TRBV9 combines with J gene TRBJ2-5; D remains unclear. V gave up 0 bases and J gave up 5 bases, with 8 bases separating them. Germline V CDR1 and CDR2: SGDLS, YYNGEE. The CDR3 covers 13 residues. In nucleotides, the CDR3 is TGTGCCAGCAGCGTAGGCAGTTGGGAGACCCAGTACTTC. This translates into CASSVGSWETQYF. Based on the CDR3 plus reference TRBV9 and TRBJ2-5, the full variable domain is DSGVTQTPKHLITATGQRVTLRCSPRSGDLSVYWYQQSLDQGLQFLIQYYNGEERAKGNILERFSAQQFPDLHSELNLSSLELGDSALYFCASSVGSWETQYFGPGTRLLVL.

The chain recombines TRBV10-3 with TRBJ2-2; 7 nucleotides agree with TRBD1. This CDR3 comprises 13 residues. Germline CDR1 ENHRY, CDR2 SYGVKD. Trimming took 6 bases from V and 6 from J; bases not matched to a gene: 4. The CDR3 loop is CAISRDSPGELFF. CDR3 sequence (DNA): TGTGCCATCAGCCGGGACAGCCCCGGGGAGCTGTTTTTT.

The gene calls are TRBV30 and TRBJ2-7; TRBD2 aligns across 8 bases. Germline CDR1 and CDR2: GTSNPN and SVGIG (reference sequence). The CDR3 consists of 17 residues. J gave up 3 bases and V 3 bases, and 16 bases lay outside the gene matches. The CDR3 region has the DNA TGTGCCTGGAGGGCAAGACTAGCGCCGAATGAATACTACGAGCAGTACTTC. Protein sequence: CAWRARLAPNEYYEQYF.

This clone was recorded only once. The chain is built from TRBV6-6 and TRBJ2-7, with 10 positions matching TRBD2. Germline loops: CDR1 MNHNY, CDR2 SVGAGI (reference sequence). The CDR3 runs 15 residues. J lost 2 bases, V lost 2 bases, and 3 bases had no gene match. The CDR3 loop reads CASSYAAGGAYEQYF. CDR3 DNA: TGTGCCAGCAGTTACGCAGCGGGAGGGGCCTACGAGCAGTACTTC.

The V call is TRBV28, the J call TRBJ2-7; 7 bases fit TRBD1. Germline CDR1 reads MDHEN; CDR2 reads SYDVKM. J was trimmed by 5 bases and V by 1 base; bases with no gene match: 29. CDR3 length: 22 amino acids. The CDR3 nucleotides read TGTGCCAGCAGTTTATTTCGCGGTAGGGACAGCCCCAGAGGTGGGGCTACCGACGAGCAGTACTTC. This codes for CASSLFRGRDSPRGGATDEQYF.

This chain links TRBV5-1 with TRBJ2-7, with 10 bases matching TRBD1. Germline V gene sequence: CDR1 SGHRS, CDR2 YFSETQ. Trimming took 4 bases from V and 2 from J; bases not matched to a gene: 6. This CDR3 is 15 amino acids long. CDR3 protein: CASSIGTGEAYEQYF. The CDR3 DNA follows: TGCGCCAGCAGCATTGGGACAGGGGAAGCCTACGAGCAGTACTTC.

This CDR3 reads CASSSRLAGDSETQYF. CDR3 in DNA: TGTGCCAGCAGCTCCCGACTAGCGGGAGACTCAGAGACCCAGTACTTC. The chain couples TRBV5-4 to TRBJ2-5; 12 nucleotides line up with TRBD2. Looked up from germline, CDR1 is SGHNT and CDR2 is YYREEE (reference sequence). The CDR3 extends over 16 amino acids. With V trimmed by 3 bases and J by 4 bases, 7 bases remained unmatched.

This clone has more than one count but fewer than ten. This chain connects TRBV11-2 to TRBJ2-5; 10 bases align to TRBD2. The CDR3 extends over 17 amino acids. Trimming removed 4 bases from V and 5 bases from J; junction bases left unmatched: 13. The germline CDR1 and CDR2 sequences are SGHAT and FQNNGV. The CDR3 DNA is TGTGCCAGCAGCTCCGGGACTAGCGCCCTCCTCGGGGAGACCCAGTACTTC. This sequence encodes CASSSGTSALLGETQYF.

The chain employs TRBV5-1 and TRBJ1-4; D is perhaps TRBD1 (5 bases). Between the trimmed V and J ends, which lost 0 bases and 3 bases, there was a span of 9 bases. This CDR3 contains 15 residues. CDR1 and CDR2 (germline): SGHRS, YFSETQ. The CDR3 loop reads CASSLGGRANEKLFF. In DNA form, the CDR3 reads TGCGCCAGCAGCTTGGGGGGCAGGGCTAATGAAAAACTGTTTTTT. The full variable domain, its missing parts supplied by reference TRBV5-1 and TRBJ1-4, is KAGVTQTPRYLIKTRGQQVTLSCSPISGHRSVSWYQQTPGQGLQFLFEYFSETQRNKGNFPGRFSGRQFSNSRSEMNVSTLELGDSALYLCASSLGGRANEKLFFGSGTQLSVL.

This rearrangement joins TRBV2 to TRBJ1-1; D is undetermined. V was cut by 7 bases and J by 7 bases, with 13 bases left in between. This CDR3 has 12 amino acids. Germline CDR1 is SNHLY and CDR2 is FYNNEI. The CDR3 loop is CASTLEAGEAFF. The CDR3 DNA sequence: TGTGCCAGCACCCTGGAGGCGGGTGAAGCTTTCTTT.